Below, 12 T cell receptor beta chains from the same sample are listed, as sequenced in a study of spatial heterogeneity in lung cancer. Time point here: sample taken at primary tumor resection. Tumor, nontumor lung or frozen PBMC supplied whole RNA, sequenced without sorting. TCRdb fed the 5' RACE reads into MiXCR, producing one record per CDR3 protein. The table shows approximately 52,000 distinct CDR3 sequences, with less than 6% occurring only once. This sample comprised PBMCs, obtained at surgery. These receptors were collected from a male donor with early-stage non-small cell lung cancer.

The chain joins TRBV7-2 to TRBJ2-5, with 7 bases aligning to TRBD2. The CDR3 loop spans 13 amino acids. V shed 8 bases and J 5 bases; nucleotides not matched to a gene: 8. Germline loops: CDR1 SGHTA, CDR2 FQGNSA. The CDR3 DNA is TGTGCCAGCGACGGCGGGAGTAGGGAGACCCAGTACTTC. This encodes CASDGGSRETQYF. Filled out from reference TRBV7-2 and TRBJ2-5, the complete variable domain reads GAGVSQSPSNKVTEKGKDVELRCDPISGHTALYWYRQSLGQGLEFLIYFQGNSAPDKSGLPSDRFSAERTGGSVSTLTIQRTQQEDSAVYLCASDGGSRETQYFGPGTRLLVL.

In its sample, this clonotype was seen many times. CDR3 DNA: TGTGCCACCAGTGATTCATCGGGACTAGCGGTTCGGGGGGCCCAGTACTTC. This gives the protein CATSDSSGLAVRGAQYF. This chain links TRBV24-1 with TRBJ2-5, with 11 bases that match TRBD2. CDR3 size: 17 residues. Trimming removed 2 bases from V and 9 bases from J; junction bases left unmatched: 13. Germline V gene lookup returns CDR1 KGHDR and CDR2 SFDVKD.

This clonotype was counted many times. This sequence joins TRBV10-3 and TRBJ2-7; tentative D call: TRBD1 (6 bases). CDR3 length: 16 residues. The V gene's germline CDR1 is ENHRY and CDR2 SYGVKD. The V gene lost 3 bases and the J gene lost 2 bases, with 17 bases spanning the gap. The CDR3 loop is CAISDNGAGDPYEQYF. The CDR3 DNA follows: TGTGCCATCAGTGACAACGGGGCAGGGGATCCCTACGAGCAGTACTTC.

This clonotype showed up many times. The chain combines TRBV29-1 with TRBJ2-1; D not resolved. V was trimmed by 3 bases and J by 7 bases, leaving 10 bases between them. Per germline, CDR1 SQVTM and CDR2 ANQGSEA. This CDR3 spans 12 amino acids. The CDR3 sequence is CSVEVQTNEQFF. The CDR3 DNA is TGCAGCGTTGAGGTACAGACAAATGAGCAGTTCTTC.

This clonotype appeared many times. The CDR3 loop is CASSQDIVTDTQYF. CDR3 DNA: TGCGCCAGCAGCCAAGATATAGTTACAGATACGCAGTATTTT. The V gene is TRBV4-3, the J gene TRBJ2-3; D is unresolved. Germline-derived CDR1 and CDR2 are LGHNA and YSLEER. The CDR3 consists of 14 residues. Trimming cost V 0 bases and J 3 bases, with 7 bases left between them.

This clonotype was seen at least ten times. This rearrangement joins TRBV5-1 to TRBJ2-6; tentative D call: TRBD1 (6 bases). The germline gives CDR1 SGHRS, CDR2 YFSETQ. V lost 4 bases and J lost 2, with 13 bases in between. The CDR3 runs 16 residues. CDR3 DNA: TGCGCCAGCAGCGAGGTAACAGGGCCTGGGGCCAACGTCCTGACTTTC. It translates to CASSEVTGPGANVLTF.

This clonotype appeared many times. The CDR3 here is CSARDRQGYTNYGYTF. The CDR3 DNA follows: TGCAGTGCTAGAGATCGGCAGGGGTACACTAACTATGGCTACACCTTC. This rearrangement joins TRBV20-1 to TRBJ1-2, with TRBD1 as a possible D gene (6 bases). V lost 0 bases and J lost 0, with 14 bases in between. This CDR3 region has 16 residues. Germline V lookup: CDR1 DFQATT, CDR2 SNEGSKA (reference sequence).

This clonotype was counted at least ten times. The J gene is TRBJ1-2, the V gene TRBV27, with D possibly being TRBD1 (6 bases). With 7 bases removed from V and 5 bases from J, the gap between germline ends came to 17 bases. Germline assignment: CDR1 MNHEY and CDR2 SMNVEV (reference sequence). The CDR3 length is 14 residues. CDR3 nucleotide sequence: TGTGCCAGCACCTCCGTTGACAGGCCTTATGGCTACACCTTC. As protein: CASTSVDRPYGYTF.

This clonotype was detected ten times or more. J is TRBJ2-7 and V is TRBV6-2 or TRBV6-3; TRBD2 aligns across 15 bases. The CDR3 spans 17 residues. The V and J ends lost 5 bases and 4 bases, in that order; junction bases with no gene match: 9. Germline CDR1 and CDR2: MNHEY and SVGEGT. DNA of the CDR3: TGTGCCAGCAGTCACATCCAAGGGACTAGCGGGAGGTACGAGCAGTACTTC. As protein: CASSHIQGTSGRYEQYF.

This clonotype came up many times. The chain is built from TRBV12-3 or TRBV12-4 and TRBJ2-6; no firm D call. Trimming stripped 2 bases from V and 4 bases from J, with 6 bases between. The CDR3 loop spans 14 amino acids. The CDR3 reads CASSLNSGANVLTF. As DNA, the CDR3 is TGTGCCAGCAGTTTAAATTCAGGGGCCAACGTCCTGACTTTC.

This clonotype has at least ten counts. CDR3 sequence (DNA): TGTGCCAGCAGTACCGGACTAGCGGGATATAGCACAGATACGCAGTATTTT. As protein: CASSTGLAGYSTDTQYF. The V and J genes are TRBV12-3 or TRBV12-4 and TRBJ2-3, with 12 bases aligning to TRBD2. This CDR3 spans 17 amino acids. V lost 5 bases to trimming and J lost 0 bases; unmatched junction nucleotides: 6.

This clonotype was detected ten times or more. The CDR3 DNA follows: TGCAGTGCTAGGGGGGGCTGGACTAGCGACTCTGGGGCCAACGTCCTGACTTTC. This translates into CSARGGWTSDSGANVLTF. The chain couples TRBV20-1 to TRBJ2-6; 9 bases map to TRBD2. Trimming removed 3 bases from V and 0 bases from J; junction bases left unmatched: 9. CDR3 length equals 18 residues. CDR1 and CDR2 (germline): DFQATT, SNEGSKA (reference sequence).